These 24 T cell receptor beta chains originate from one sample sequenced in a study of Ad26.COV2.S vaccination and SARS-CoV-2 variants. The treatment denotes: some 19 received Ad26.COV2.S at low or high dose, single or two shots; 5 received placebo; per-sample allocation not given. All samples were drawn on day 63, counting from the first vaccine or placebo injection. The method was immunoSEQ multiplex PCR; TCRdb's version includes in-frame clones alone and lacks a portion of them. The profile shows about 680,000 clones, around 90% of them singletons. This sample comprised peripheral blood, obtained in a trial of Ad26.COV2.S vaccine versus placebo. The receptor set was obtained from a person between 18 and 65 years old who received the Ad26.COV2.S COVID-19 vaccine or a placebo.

The CDR3 loop is CASGLVEGGEGSPLHF. The DNA for the CDR3 is TGTGCTAGTGGTTTGGTGGAAGGGGGTGAGGGATCACCCCTCCACTTT. This sequence joins TRBV12-5 and TRBJ1-6; weak D call: TRBD1 (6 bases). Per the germline V gene, CDR1 is LGHNT and CDR2 is FRNRAP. The CDR3 sequence is 16 residues long. The V gene lost 0 bases and the J gene lost 10 bases, with 16 bases spanning the gap.

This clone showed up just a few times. The CDR3 DNA reads TGCGCCAGCAGCTTGGTCCCGGACTTCTCCTACGAGCAGTACTTC. Translating it yields CASSLVPDFSYEQYF. The chain couples TRBV5-1 to TRBJ2-7; the D gene is possibly TRBD2 (5 bases). The CDR3 covers 15 residues. Deletions cut 0 bases from V and 0 bases from J, with 10 bases between. Germline V CDR1 and CDR2: SGHRS, YFSETQ.

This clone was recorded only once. In DNA, the CDR3 is TGTGCCAGCAGCCCCCAGACCGTGAACACTGAAGCTTTCTTT. Its translation: CASSPQTVNTEAFF. This chain uses TRBV3-1 (or the pseudogene TRBV3-2) with TRBJ1-1; no reliable D call. The CDR3 totals 14 residues. Germline V gene sequence: CDR1 LGHDT, CDR2 YNNKEL (reference sequence). V was clipped by 4 bases and J by 0 bases, with 9 bases between them.

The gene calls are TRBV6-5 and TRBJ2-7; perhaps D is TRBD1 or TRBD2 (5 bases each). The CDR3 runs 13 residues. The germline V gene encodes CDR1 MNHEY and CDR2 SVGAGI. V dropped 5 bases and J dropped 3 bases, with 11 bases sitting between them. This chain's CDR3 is CASSLGTSYEQYF. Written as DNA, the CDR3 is TGTGCCAGCAGTCTTGGGACGAGCTACGAGCAGTACTTC.

CDR3 region: CASTSAGATYEQYF. As DNA, the CDR3 is TGTGCCAGCACCTCCGCTGGGGCGACCTACGAGCAGTACTTC. The chain employs TRBV6-6 and TRBJ2-7, with D perhaps matching TRBD1 (5 bases). Trimming shortened V by 7 bases and J by 2 bases, and 15 bases separated the two germline ends. The CDR3 length is 14 residues. Germline assignment: CDR1 MNHNY and CDR2 SVGAGI (reference sequence).

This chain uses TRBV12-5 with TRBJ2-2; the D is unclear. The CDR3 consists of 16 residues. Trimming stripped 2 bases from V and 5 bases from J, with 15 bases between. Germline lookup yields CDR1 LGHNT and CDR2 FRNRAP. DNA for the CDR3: TGTGCTAGTGGTTTGACCACGAGTTTGAGAACCGGGGAGCTGTTTTTT. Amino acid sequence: CASGLTTSLRTGELFF.

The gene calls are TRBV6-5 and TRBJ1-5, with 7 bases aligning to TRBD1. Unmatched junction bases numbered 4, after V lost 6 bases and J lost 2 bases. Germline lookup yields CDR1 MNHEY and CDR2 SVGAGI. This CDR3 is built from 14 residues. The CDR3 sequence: CASREGAGNQPQHF. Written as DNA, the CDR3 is TGTGCCAGCAGGGAGGGGGCTGGCAATCAGCCCCAGCATTTT.

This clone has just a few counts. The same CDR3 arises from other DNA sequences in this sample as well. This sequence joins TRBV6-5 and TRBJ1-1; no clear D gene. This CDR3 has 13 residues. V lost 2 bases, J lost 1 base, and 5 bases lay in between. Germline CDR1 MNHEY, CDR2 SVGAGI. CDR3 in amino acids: CASSYRSNTEAFF. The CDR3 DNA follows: TGTGCCAGCAGTTACAGGTCGAACACTGAAGCTTTCTTT.

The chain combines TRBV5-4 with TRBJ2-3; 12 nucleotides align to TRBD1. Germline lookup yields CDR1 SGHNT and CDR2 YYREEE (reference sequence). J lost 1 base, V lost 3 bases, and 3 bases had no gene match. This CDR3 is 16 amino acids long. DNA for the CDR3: TGTGCCAGCAGCTCCGGGACAGGGGGCCGCACAGATACGCAGTATTTT. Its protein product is CASSSGTGGRTDTQYF.

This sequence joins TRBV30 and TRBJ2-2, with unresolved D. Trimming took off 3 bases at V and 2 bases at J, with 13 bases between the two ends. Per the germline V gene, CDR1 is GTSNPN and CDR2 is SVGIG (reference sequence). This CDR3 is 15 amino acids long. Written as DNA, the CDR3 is TGTGCCTGGAGCCCATCCTACCTTAACACCGGGGAGCTGTTTTTT. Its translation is CAWSPSYLNTGELFF.

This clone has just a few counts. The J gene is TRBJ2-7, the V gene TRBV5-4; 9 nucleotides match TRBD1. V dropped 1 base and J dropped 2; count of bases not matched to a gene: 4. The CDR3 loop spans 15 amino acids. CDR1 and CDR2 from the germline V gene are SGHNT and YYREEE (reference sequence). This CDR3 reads CASSLRRDRAYEQYF. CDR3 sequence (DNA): TGTGCCAGCAGCTTGCGGAGGGACAGGGCCTACGAGCAGTACTTC.

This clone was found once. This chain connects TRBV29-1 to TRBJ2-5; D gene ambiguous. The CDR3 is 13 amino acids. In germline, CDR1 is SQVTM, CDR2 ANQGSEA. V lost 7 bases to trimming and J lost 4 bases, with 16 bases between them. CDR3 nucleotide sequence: TGCAGCGGTGGGTCTTTAAGAGGAGAGACCCAGTACTTC. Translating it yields CSGGSLRGETQYF.

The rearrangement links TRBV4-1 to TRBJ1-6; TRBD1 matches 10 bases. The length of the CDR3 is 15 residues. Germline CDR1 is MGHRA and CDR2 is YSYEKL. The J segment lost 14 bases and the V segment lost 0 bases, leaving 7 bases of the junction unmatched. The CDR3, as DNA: TGCGCCAGCAGCCAAGACGGGACAGGGGATGAGTCCCTCCACTTT. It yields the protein CASSQDGTGDESLHF.

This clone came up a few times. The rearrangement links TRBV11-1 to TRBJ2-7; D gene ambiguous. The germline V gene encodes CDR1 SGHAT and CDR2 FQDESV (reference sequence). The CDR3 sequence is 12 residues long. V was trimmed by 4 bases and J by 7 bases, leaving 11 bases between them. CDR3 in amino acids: CASSSWAREQYF. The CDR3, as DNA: TGTGCCAGCAGCTCCTGGGCCAGAGAGCAGTACTTC.

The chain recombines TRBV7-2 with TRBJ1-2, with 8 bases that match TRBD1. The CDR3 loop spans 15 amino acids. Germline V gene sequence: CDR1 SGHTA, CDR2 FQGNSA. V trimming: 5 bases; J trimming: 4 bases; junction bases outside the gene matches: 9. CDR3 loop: CASSARTGYSYGYTF. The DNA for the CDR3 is TGTGCCAGCAGCGCCCGGACAGGGTATAGCTATGGCTACACCTTC.

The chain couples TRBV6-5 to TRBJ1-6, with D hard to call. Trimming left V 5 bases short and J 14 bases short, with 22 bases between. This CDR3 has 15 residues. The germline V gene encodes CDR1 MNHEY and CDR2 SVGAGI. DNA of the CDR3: TGTGCCAGCAGTACCTCGTGGCCGTCTATTGGGACCCTCCACTTT. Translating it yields CASSTSWPSIGTLHF.

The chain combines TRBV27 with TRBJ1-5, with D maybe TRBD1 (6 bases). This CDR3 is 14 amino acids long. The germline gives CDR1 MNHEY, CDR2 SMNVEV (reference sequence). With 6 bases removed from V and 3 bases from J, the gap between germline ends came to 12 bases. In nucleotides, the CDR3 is TGTGCCAGCAGCCCTGACAGGTACAATCAGCCCCAGCATTTT. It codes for CASSPDRYNQPQHF.

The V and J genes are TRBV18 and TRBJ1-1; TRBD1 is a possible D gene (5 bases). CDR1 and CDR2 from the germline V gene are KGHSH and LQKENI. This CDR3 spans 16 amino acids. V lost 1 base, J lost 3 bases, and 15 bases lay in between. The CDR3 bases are TGTGCCAGCTCACCACTCGTCGGCCTAGGGGACACTGAAGCTTTCTTT. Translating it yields CASSPLVGLGDTEAFF.

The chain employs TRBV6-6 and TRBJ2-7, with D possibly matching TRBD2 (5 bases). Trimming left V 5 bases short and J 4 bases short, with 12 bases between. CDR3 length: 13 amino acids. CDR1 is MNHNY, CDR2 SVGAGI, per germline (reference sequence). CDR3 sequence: CASSPPGEYEQYF. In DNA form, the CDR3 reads TGTGCCAGCAGTCCTCCCGGGGAATACGAGCAGTACTTC.

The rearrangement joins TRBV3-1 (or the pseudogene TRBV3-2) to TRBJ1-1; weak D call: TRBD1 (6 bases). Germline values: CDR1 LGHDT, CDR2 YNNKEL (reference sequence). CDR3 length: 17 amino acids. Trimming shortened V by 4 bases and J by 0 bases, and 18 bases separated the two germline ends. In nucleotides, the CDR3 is TGTGCCAGCAGCCCAAGGAGGAACAGGGACATGAACACTGAAGCTTTCTTT. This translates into CASSPRRNRDMNTEAFF.

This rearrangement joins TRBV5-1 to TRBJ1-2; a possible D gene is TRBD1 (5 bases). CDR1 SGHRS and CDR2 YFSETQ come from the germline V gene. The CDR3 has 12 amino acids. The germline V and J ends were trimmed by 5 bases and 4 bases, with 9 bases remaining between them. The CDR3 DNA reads TGCGCCAGCAGTCCGGACATCTATGGCTACACCTTC. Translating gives CASSPDIYGYTF. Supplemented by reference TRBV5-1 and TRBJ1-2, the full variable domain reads KAGVTQTPRYLIKTRGQQVTLSCSPISGHRSVSWYQQTPGQGLQFLFEYFSETQRNKGNFPGRFSGRQFSNSRSEMNVSTLELGDSALYLCASSPDIYGYTFGSGTRLTVV.

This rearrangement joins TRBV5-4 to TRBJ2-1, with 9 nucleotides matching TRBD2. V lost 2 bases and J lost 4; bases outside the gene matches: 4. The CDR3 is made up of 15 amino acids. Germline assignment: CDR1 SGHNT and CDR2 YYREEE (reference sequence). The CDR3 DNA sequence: TGTGCCAGCAGCTTTGGACTAGCGAGATACAATGAGCAGTTCTTC. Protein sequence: CASSFGLARYNEQFF.

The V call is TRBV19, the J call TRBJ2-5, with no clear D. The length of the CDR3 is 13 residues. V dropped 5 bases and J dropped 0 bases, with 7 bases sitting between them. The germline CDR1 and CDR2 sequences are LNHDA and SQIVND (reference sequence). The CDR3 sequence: CASSSADQETQYF. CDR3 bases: TGTGCCAGTAGTTCGGCAGACCAAGAGACCCAGTACTTC.

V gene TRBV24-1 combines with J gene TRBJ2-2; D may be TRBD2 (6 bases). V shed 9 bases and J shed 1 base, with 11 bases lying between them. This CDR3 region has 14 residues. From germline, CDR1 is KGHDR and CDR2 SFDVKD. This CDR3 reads CATDSGMNTGELFF. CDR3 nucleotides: TGTGCCACCGATAGCGGAATGAACACCGGGGAGCTGTTTTTT.